A single sample is the source of the 17 T cell receptor beta chains below, sequenced in a study of response to subunit inactivated influenza vaccine. TCRdb passed the RT-PCR reads through MiXCR, listing each CDR3 protein once. Of about 540,000 distinct CDR3 sequences in the sample, under 25% were seen once. The same data also went into a second study, on T cells expressing NK-cell markers. From that paper: In generating TCR beta cDNA, 5'RACE template switching with UMIs was used.

The sample here was CD4+ T cells sorted from PBMCs, taken 11 to 12 days after vaccination. These receptors were obtained from a man in his fifties who received an inactivated influenza vaccine.

This clonotype showed up just a few times. CDR3 in amino acids: CASSLDSSGGTEAFF. CDR3 bases: TGCGCCAGCAGCTTGGATAGTTCCGGGGGCACTGAAGCTTTCTTT. The chain employs TRBV5-1 and TRBJ1-1; D is perhaps TRBD1 (5 bases). The length of the CDR3 is 15 residues. Germline V gene lookup returns CDR1 SGHRS and CDR2 YFSETQ. V lost 0 bases to trimming and J lost 4 bases, with 13 bases between them.

This clonotype was picked up a small number of times. The V and J genes are TRBV11-2 and TRBJ1-2; no clear D. V lost 4 bases, J lost 3 bases, and 18 bases lay in between. The CDR3 consists of 16 residues. Germline loops: CDR1 SGHAT, CDR2 FQNNGV. This CDR3 reads CASSSSAGLADYGYTF. The CDR3 bases are TGTGCCAGCAGCTCCTCGGCAGGACTCGCGGACTATGGCTACACCTTC.

This chain connects TRBV11-2 to TRBJ2-2, with a weak D call TRBD1 (6 bases). CDR3 length: 15 amino acids. Trimming cost V 1 base and J 5 bases, with 11 bases left between them. The germline CDR1 and CDR2 sequences are SGHAT and FQNNGV. This CDR3 reads CASSLAAGATGELFF. The DNA of the CDR3 is TGTGCCAGCAGCTTAGCGGCAGGGGCTACCGGGGAGCTGTTTTTT. The complete variable domain, with remaining parts taken from reference TRBV11-2 and TRBJ2-2, reads EAGVAQSPRYKIIEKRQSVAFWCNPISGHATLYWYQQILGQGPKLLIQFQNNGVVDDSQLPKDRFSAERLKGVDSTLKIQPAKLEDSAVYLCASSLAAGATGELFFGEGSRLTVL.

This clonotype was seen a handful of times. V usage is TRBV20-1 and J usage is TRBJ2-7; 7 bases map to TRBD2. V shed 0 bases, J shed 2 bases, and the junction held 7 bases outside the gene matches. Germline V gives CDR1 DFQATT, CDR2 SNEGSKA (reference sequence). This CDR3 contains 15 residues. The CDR3 reads CSARDPLAVAYEQYF. CDR3 coding DNA: TGCAGTGCTAGAGATCCCCTAGCGGTAGCCTACGAGCAGTACTTC.

This clonotype was seen a few times. The chain has TRBV20-1 and TRBJ1-4, with a possible D match to TRBD1 (6 bases). CDR3 length: 14 amino acids. CDR1 DFQATT and CDR2 SNEGSKA come from the germline V gene (reference sequence). Trimming took off 2 bases at V and 2 bases at J, with 9 bases between the two ends. The CDR3 protein is CSARHRETNEKLFF. The CDR3 nucleotides are TGCAGTGCTAGACACAGGGAGACTAATGAAAAACTGTTTTTT.

V is TRBV20-1 and J is TRBJ1-4; 7 bases match TRBD1. The length of the CDR3 is 13 residues. Germline values: CDR1 DFQATT, CDR2 SNEGSKA (reference sequence). V was clipped by 6 bases and J by 0 bases; unmatched bases: 1. CDR3 in DNA: TGCAGTGCCAGGGGGGCAACTAATGAAAAACTGTTTTTT. This codes for CSARGATNEKLFF.

This chain uses TRBV6-6 with TRBJ2-5; D is uncertain. V was cut by 2 bases and J by 2 bases, with 6 bases left in between. This CDR3 has 13 residues. The germline V gene encodes CDR1 MNHNY and CDR2 SVGAGI (reference sequence). CDR3 sequence reads: CASSYVSQETQYF. The DNA for the CDR3 is TGTGCCAGCAGTTACGTCTCACAAGAGACCCAGTACTTC.

The genes are TRBV12-3 or TRBV12-4 and TRBJ2-7; D possibly corresponds to TRBD1 (6 bases). The CDR3 consists of 15 residues. V gave up 4 bases and J gave up 3 bases, with 16 bases separating them. The CDR3 nucleotides read TGTGCCAGCAGTTCCCAGGGGCGCGCGATCTACGAGCAGTACTTC. Amino acids: CASSSQGRAIYEQYF.

This chain connects TRBV4-2 to TRBJ1-1, with 7 positions matching TRBD1. Trimming took 1 base from V and 7 from J; bases not matched to a gene: 12. CDR3 length: 16 amino acids. Germline V CDR1 and CDR2: LGHNA, YNFKEQ. CDR3 sequence: CASSQASGQVPDEAFF. The CDR3 DNA reads TGTGCCAGCAGCCAAGCCAGTGGACAGGTACCCGATGAAGCTTTCTTT.

This clonotype was picked up a small number of times. The V call is TRBV10-3, the J call TRBJ1-1; D unresolved. Per germline, CDR1 ENHRY and CDR2 SYGVKD. CDR3 length: 13 residues. The V gene lost 8 bases and the J gene lost 1 base, with 11 bases spanning the gap. This CDR3 reads CAILARPNTEAFF. The DNA of the CDR3 is TGTGCCATCTTAGCACGGCCGAACACTGAAGCTTTCTTT.

This clonotype was seen once. The chain carries TRBV21-1 and TRBJ1-6. TRBV21-1 is recorded as a pseudogene. The CDR3 is 8 amino acids. The CDR3 reads CARSPLHF. The CDR3 DNA follows: TGTGCCAGGTCACCCCTCCACTTT.

In its sample, this clonotype was seen a few times. The rearrangement joins TRBV5-5 to TRBJ2-4; TRBD1 matches at 10 bases. V was clipped by 4 bases and J by 8 bases; unmatched bases: 12. CDR3 length equals 16 residues. CDR1 and CDR2 from the germline V gene are SGHKS and YYEKEE (reference sequence). CDR3 loop: CASSAPGTGVRDIQYF. The CDR3 bases are TGTGCCAGCAGCGCCCCCGGGACAGGGGTTAGGGACATTCAGTACTTC.

J is TRBJ2-3 and V is TRBV7-2; D perhaps matches TRBD1 (6 bases). Trimming shortened V by 3 bases and J by 2 bases, and 15 bases separated the two germline ends. CDR3 length: 16 residues. Looked up from germline, CDR1 is SGHTA and CDR2 is FQGNSA. The CDR3 bases are TGTGCCAGCAGCTTCCCGGCGCAGGGGTACACAGATACGCAGTATTTT. This sequence encodes CASSFPAQGYTDTQYF.

The chain is built from TRBV7-2 and TRBJ2-1; TRBD1 aligns across 8 bases. Germline V gene lookup returns CDR1 SGHTA and CDR2 FQGNSA. The trim removed 2 bases at V and 8 bases at J, leaving 5 bases unmatched. The CDR3 contains 14 residues. CDR3 in amino acids: CASSLRRGQDEQFF. In DNA, the CDR3 is TGTGCCAGCAGCTTACGCAGGGGGCAGGATGAGCAGTTCTTC.

V and J are TRBV18 and TRBJ2-1; D may correspond to TRBD1 or TRBD2 (5 bases each). The CDR3 spans 16 residues. The V end lost 3 bases, the J end lost 10 bases, and 22 bases lay between the germline ends. The germline gives CDR1 KGHSH, CDR2 LQKENI. CDR3 sequence: CASSPTTIGASLEQFF. DNA of the CDR3: TGTGCCAGCTCACCCACCACCATCGGGGCTAGTTTGGAGCAGTTCTTC. The full variable domain, completed using reference TRBV18 and TRBJ2-1, is NAGVMQNPRHLVRRRGQEARLRCSPMKGHSHVYWYRQLPEEGLKFMVYLQKENIIDESGMPKERFSAEFPKEGPSILRIQQVVRGDSAAYFCASSPTTIGASLEQFFGPGTRLTVL.

The chain has TRBV12-3 or TRBV12-4 and TRBJ2-1; a weak D match, TRBD1 (5 bases). V lost 6 bases to trimming and J lost 3 bases, with 9 bases between them. This CDR3 has 13 amino acids. The CDR3 bases are TGTGCCAGCAGCCCAGGGATCTACAATGAGCAGTTCTTC. The encoded protein is CASSPGIYNEQFF.

This sequence joins TRBV24-1 and TRBJ1-2; D is uncertain. Germline CDR1 is KGHDR and CDR2 is SFDVKD. The V gene lost 5 bases and the J gene lost 1 base, with 10 bases spanning the gap. The CDR3 length is 14 residues. CDR3 coding DNA: TGTGCCACCAGTGCCGAACAGTTTAACTATGGCTACACCTTC. It is translated as CATSAEQFNYGYTF.